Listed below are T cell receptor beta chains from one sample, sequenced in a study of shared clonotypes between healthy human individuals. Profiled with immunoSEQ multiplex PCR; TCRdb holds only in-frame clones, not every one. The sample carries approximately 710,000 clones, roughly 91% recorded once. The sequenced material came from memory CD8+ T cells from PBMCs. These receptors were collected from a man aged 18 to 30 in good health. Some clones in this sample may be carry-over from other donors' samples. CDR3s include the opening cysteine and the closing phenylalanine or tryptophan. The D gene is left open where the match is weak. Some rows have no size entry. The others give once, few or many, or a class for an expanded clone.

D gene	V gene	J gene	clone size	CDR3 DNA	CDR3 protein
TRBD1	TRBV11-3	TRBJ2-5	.	TGTGCCAGCAGCGCCTGGGACAGGGGTAGAGAGACCCAGTACTTC	CASSAWDRGRETQYF
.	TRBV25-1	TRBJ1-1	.	TGTGCCAGCAGTGAAAGTCCCGTCGGCACTGAAGCTTTCTTT	CASSESPVGTEAFF
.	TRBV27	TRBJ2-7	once	TGTGCCAGCAGCCCGGTGGGGGCCGCCTACGAGCAGTACTTC	CASSPVGAAYEQYF
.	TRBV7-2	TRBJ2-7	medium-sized	TGTGCCAGCAGCTTAGGGGGAGGACGGAACGAGCAGTACTTC	CASSLGGGRNEQYF
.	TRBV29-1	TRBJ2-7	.	TGCAGCGTTAAAAAAATACGGACAGCCAACTCAATCTCCTACGAGCAGTACTTC	CSVKKIRTANSISYEQYF
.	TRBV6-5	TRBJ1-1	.	TGTGCCAGCCGGGCAGGGTGGGAGATGAACACTGAAGCTTTCTTT	CASRAGWEMNTEAFF
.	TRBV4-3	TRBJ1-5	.	TGCGCCAGCAGCCAAGGTACAGGGAGCTCCAATCAGCCCCAGCATTTT	CASSQGTGSSNQPQHF
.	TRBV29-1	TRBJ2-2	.	TGCAGCGGTACGCCTGGGGGGAACACCGGGGAGCTGTTTTTT	CSGTPGGNTGELFF
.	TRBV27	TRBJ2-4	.	TGTGCCAGCAGCCCAGGATTTGGGGTCAACATTCAGTACTTC	CASSPGFGVNIQYF
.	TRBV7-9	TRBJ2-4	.	TGTGCCAGCAGCTTTTCCAGGGGCAAAAACATTCAGTACTTC	CASSFSRGKNIQYF
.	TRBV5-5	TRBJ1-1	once	TGTGCCAGCAGCCCGACGAGAGGGGGATTCACTGAAGCTTTCTTT	CASSPTRGGFTEAFF
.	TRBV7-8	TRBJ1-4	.	TGTGCCAGCAGCTTATCCCTGGTGGGTGAAAAACTGTTTTTT	CASSLSLVGEKLFF
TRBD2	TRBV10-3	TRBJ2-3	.	TGTGCCATCAGTGAGTCGGTAGCGGGAGGGTTGTCAGATACGCAGTATTTT	CAISESVAGGLSDTQYF
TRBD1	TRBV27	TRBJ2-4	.	TGTGCCAGCAGTCCTCTGACAGGGGTGGCCAAAAACATTCAGTACTTC	CASSPLTGVAKNIQYF
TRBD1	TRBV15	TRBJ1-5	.	TGTGCCACCAGCAGAGGCCGCAGGGGGTGGTGGGGCAATCAGCCCCAGCATTTT	CATSRGRRGWWGNQPQHF
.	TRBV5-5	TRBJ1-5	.	TGTGCCAGCACTCTGGCGGTCGACCAGCCCCAGCATTTT	CASTLAVDQPQHF
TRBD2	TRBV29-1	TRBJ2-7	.	TGCAGCGTGGCTAGCGGGAGCATCGCCTACGAGCAGTACTTC	CSVASGSIAYEQYF
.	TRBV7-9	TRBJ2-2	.	TGTGCCAGCAGCCGGACCGGGGAGCTGTTTTTT	CASSRTGELFF
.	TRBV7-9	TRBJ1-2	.	TGTGCCAGCAGCTCCCAAAGTAAAGAGTATGGCTACACCTTC	CASSSQSKEYGYTF
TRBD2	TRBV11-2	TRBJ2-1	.	TGTGCCAGCAGGGATCCAGGGACTAGCGGAAGCTCCTACAATGAGCAGTTCTTC	CASRDPGTSGSSYNEQFF
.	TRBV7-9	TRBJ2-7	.	TGTGCCAGCAACTTAGTGGGATCCTACGAGCAGTACTTC	CASNLVGSYEQYF
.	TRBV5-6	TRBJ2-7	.	TGTGCCAGCAGCCCCAGTGGGGGAATCAACGAGCAGTACTTC	CASSPSGGINEQYF